This T cell receptor (beta chain) originates from a study of radiotherapy plus CTLA-4 blockade in lung cancer. Sequencing used immunoSEQ multiplex PCR; TCRdb keeps in-frame clones, though not all of them. The sample consists of 95,000 to 150,000 clones, more than 80% of them appearing once. Germline lookup yields CDR1 SGHNT and CDR2 YYREEE (reference sequence). V lost 2 bases and J lost 0; bases outside the gene matches: 3. The CDR3 consists of 15 residues. Sequences were derived from peripheral blood, sampled from a patient treated with radiotherapy plus ipilimumab. The chain couples TRBV5-4 to TRBJ2-3, with 7 bases matching TRBD1. The sequence was obtained from a human donor with non-small cell lung cancer that progressed on radiotherapy plus ipilimumab. CDR3 sequence reads: CASSFRQGSTDTQYF. The CDR3 DNA reads TGTGCCAGCAGCTTCAGACAGGGAAGCACAGATACGCAGTATTTT.